The clone carrying this T cell receptor (beta chain) appeared many times. Its antigen remains unknown. These data come from a study of neurological immune-mediated disorders. General study results and limits: Phylogenetically, 18 of 34 multiple sclerosis patients' repertoires fell into one related-CDR3 cluster, a possible signature. No sharing of CDR3 amino acid sequences was observed among expanded clones across subjects, suggesting private repertoires in all groups.

Trimming took 0 bases from V and 8 from J, leaving 10 bases between them. CDR1 is MGHDK, CDR2 SYGVNS, per germline. The CDR3 runs to 13 residues. TCRdb fed the 5' RACE reads into MiXCR, producing one record per CDR3 protein. This table holds about 80,000 distinct CDR3 sequences, 5% to 6.5% found once. Time point specified: longitudinal time-point 2. Where libraries were unsorted, they were derived from 2 million PBMCs stored at -80 degrees C. The V and J genes are TRBV25-1 and TRBJ1-2; tentative D call: TRBD1 (5 bases). Sequences were obtained from PBMCs. This clonotype originated in a woman aged 60-70 years with multiple sclerosis. CDR3 bases: TGTGCCAGCAGTGAATACGTAGGGGTAGGCTACACCTTC. It encodes CASSEYVGVGYTF.